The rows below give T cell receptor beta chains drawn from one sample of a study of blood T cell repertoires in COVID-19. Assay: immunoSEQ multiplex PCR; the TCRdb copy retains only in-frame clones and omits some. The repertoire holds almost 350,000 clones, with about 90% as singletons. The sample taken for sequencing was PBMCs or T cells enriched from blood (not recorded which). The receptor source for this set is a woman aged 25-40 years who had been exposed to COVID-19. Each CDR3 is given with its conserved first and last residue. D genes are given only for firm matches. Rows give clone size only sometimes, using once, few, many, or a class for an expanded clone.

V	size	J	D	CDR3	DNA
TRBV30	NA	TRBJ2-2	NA	CAWTGLPLNTGELFF	TGTGCCTGGACAGGGCTACCCTTAAACACCGGGGAGCTGTTTTTT
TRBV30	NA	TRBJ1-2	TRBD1	CAWSLMRDRVEVGYTF	TGTGCCTGGAGTCTCATGAGGGACAGGGTGGAGGTTGGCTACACCTTC
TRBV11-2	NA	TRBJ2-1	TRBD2	CASSLVAGALYNEQFF	TGTGCCAGCAGCTTAGTGGCGGGAGCCCTCTACAATGAGCAGTTCTTC
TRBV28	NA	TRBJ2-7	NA	CASRSRRGLAYEQYF	TGTGCCAGCAGATCCCGGCGAGGACTCGCCTACGAGCAGTACTTC
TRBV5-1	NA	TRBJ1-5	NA	CASSPGGGGQPQHF	TGCGCCAGCAGCCCGGGAGGGGGAGGTCAGCCCCAGCATTTT
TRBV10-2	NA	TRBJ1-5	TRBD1	CASSEWGQGASYSNQPQHF	TGCGCCAGCAGTGAGTGGGGACAGGGGGCCTCTTATAGCAATCAGCCCCAGCATTTT
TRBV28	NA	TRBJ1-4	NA	CASSSFHRRTTNEKLFF	TGTGCCAGCAGTTCTTTTCACAGGAGAACAACTAATGAAAAACTGTTTTTT
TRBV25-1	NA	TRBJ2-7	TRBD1	CASSEYGTGIYEQYF	TGTGCCAGCAGTGAATACGGGACAGGGATCTACGAGCAGTACTTC
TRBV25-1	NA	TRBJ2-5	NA	CASKGIGAPETQYF	TGTGCCAGCAAGGGGATAGGGGCCCCAGAGACCCAGTACTTC
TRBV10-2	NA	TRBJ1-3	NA	CASIKEGTFGNTIYF	TGCGCCAGCATTAAGGAGGGTACATTTGGAAACACCATATATTTT
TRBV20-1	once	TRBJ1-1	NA	CSARSEAEAFF	TGCAGTGCTAGGTCGGAGGCTGAAGCTTTCTTT
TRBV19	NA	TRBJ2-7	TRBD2	CASSEGLAGGGPYEQYF	TGTGCCAGTAGTGAGGGACTAGCGGGAGGAGGGCCCTACGAGCAGTACTTC
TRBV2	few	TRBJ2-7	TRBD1	CASRDSSYEQYF	TGTGCCAGTAGGGACAGTTCCTACGAGCAGTACTTC
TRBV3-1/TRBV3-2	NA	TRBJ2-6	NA	CASSQANSGANVLTF	TGTGCCAGCAGCCAAGCAAACTCTGGGGCCAACGTCCTGACTTTC
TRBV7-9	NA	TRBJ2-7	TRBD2	CASSPGLANDYEQYF	TGTGCCAGCAGCCCGGGACTAGCGAACGACTACGAGCAGTACTTC
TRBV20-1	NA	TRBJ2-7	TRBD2	CSAYQREKQYF	TGCAGTGCTTACCAGCGGGAGAAGCAGTACTTC
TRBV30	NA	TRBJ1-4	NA	CAWGPSRGEKLFF	TGTGCCTGGGGCCCATCCAGGGGAGAAAAACTGTTTTTT
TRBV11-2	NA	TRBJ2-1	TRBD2	CASSLVLAGYNEQFF	TGTGCCAGCAGCTTAGTCCTAGCGGGTTACAATGAGCAGTTCTTC
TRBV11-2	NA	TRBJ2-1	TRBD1	CASSSDRGNYNEQFF	TGTGCCAGCAGCTCCGACAGGGGGAACTACAATGAGCAGTTCTTC
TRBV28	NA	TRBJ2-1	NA	CASRDQWSEQFF	TGTGCCAGCCGCGACCAGTGGAGTGAGCAGTTCTTC
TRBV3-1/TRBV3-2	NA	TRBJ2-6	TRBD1	CASSQVRAGGINVLTF	TGTGCCAGCAGCCAGGTCCGGGCAGGGGGCATTAACGTCCTGACTTTC
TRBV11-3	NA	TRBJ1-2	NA	CASSSSEWGYTF	TGTGCCAGCAGCTCATCCGAGTGGGGCTACACCTTC
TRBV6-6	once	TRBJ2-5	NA	CASRTSGLETQYF	TGTGCCAGCAGGACTAGTGGCTTGGAGACCCAGTACTTC
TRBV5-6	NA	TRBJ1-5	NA	CASSSPGQSNQPQHF	TGTGCCAGCAGCTCGCCAGGGCAGAGCAATCAGCCCCAGCATTTT
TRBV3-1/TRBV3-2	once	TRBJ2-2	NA	CASSPTASTGELFF	TGTGCCAGCAGCCCGACAGCGAGCACCGGGGAGCTGTTTTTT
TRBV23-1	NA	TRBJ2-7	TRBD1	CASSQSGTAFYEQYF	TGCGCCAGCAGTCAATCCGGGACAGCCTTCTACGAGCAGTACTTC
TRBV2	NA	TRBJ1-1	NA	CASSVPGNTEAFF	TGTGCCAGCAGTGTCCCAGGGAACACTGAAGCTTTCTTT
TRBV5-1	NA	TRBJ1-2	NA	CASSLGLGSGYTF	TGCGCCAGCAGCTTGGGTTTAGGGAGTGGCTACACCTTC
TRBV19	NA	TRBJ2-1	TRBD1	CASSAGQGKGDEQFF	TGTGCCAGTAGTGCGGGACAGGGGAAGGGGGATGAGCAGTTCTTC
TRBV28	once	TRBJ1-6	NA	CASSYRDTVLSPLHF	TGTGCCAGCAGCTACCGGGACACCGTTTTGTCACCCCTCCACTTT
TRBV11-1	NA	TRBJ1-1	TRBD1	CASSPKTGGRTEAFF	TGTGCCAGCAGCCCAAAAACAGGGGGCCGCACTGAAGCTTTCTTT
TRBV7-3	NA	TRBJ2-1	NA	CASSLNLGRYNEQFF	TGTGCCAGCAGCTTAAACCTTGGTCGGTACAATGAGCAGTTCTTC
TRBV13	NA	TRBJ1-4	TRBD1	CASSPDRAEKLFF	TGTGCCAGCAGCCCAGACAGGGCTGAAAAACTGTTTTTT
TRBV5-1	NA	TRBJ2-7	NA	CASSLGPSRMPLEQYF	TGCGCCAGCAGCTTGGGCCCTAGCCGAATGCCCCTCGAGCAGTACTTC
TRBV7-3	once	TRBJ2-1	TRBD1	CASSLETGSYNEQFF	TGTGCCAGCAGCTTGGAGACAGGGTCCTACAATGAGCAGTTCTTC
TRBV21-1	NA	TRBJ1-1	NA	CASKIHRKRGPGGDTEAFF	TGTGCCAGCAAGATACACCGGAAGAGAGGGCCGGGGGGCGACACTGAAGCTTTCTTT
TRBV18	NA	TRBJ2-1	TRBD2	CASSPLAGRADNEQFF	TGTGCCAGCTCGCCTTTAGCGGGACGAGCGGACAATGAGCAGTTCTTC
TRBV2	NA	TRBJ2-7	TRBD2	CASRGPSSGSTYEQYF	TGTGCCAGCAGGGGACCGTCTAGCGGAAGTACCTACGAGCAGTACTTC
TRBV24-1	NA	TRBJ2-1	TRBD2	CATSDSLAGLNEQFF	TGTGCCACCAGTGACTCTCTAGCGGGGCTCAATGAGCAGTTCTTC
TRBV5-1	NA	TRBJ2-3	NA	CASSLDGGSAGTDTQYF	TGCGCCAGCAGCTTGGATGGCGGATCAGCGGGCACAGATACGCAGTATTTT
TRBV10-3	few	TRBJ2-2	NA	CAISDSPVPGELFF	TGTGCCATCAGTGACTCACCGGTCCCCGGGGAGCTGTTTTTT